This TCR beta chain was sequenced during a study of T cells in Graves' hyperthyroidism and ophthalmopathy. Fresh peripheral blood, 7.5 to 10 ml of it, supplied the PBMCs. The CDR3 consists of 14 residues. Trimming cost V 4 bases and J 11 bases; bases outside gene matches: 10. From germline, CDR1 is SGHKS and CDR2 YYEKEE (reference sequence). Amplification of TCR beta CDR3 regions was performed using RNA transcripts as template. TCR CDR3 underwent first-round RT-PCR with the HTBI primer set. TCRdb itself ran the multiplex PCR reads through MiXCR, one entry per CDR3 protein. The sample holds about 370,000 distinct CDR3 sequences, nearly 15% seen once.

The origin of this receptor is a woman aged 55-69 years with Graves' ophthalmopathy. V is TRBV5-5 and J is TRBJ2-4; the match to TRBD1 covers 9 bases. The sequenced sample was blood. CDR3 nucleotide sequence: TGTGCCAGCAGCCCCCGGGACAGGGAACGGGTTCAGTACTTC. Protein sequence: CASSPRDRERVQYF.